This T cell receptor (beta chain) came from a study of T cell repertoires in cytomegalovirus infection. Study as a whole: As its CMV epitopes, the study selected recently identified HLA-C-restricted and well-studied HLA-B-restricted targets. TCR beta signatures that were public indicated CMV infection and matching HLA type. Study conclusions and caveats: Carriers of CMV and the relevant HLA type were discriminated by public TCR beta frequency. HLA-C-restricted CMV-specific TCR beta clonotypes prevailed in the ex vivo response.

As to this clonotype: No antigen is known for it.

TCRdb processed the reads anew with MiXCR; each CDR3 protein has one entry. This table has 830,000 or so distinct CDR3 sequences, 30% to 35% appearing once. V shed 2 bases and J shed 8 bases, with 13 bases lying between them. CDR1 is MGHDK, CDR2 SYGVNS, per germline. The length of the CDR3 is 14 residues. This sequence joins TRBV25-1 and TRBJ2-1; D may be TRBD2 (7 bases). This receptor was identified in a human donor in good health (CMV status not recorded). Some clones in this sample may be carry-over from other donors' samples. Specimen: cultured CD8+ T cells from PBMCs, collected from culture after CMV antigen stimulation. The CDR3 bases are TGTGCCAGCAGTGAAGCGGGGGCTGGGGATGAGCAGTTCTTC. It is translated as CASSEAGAGDEQFF.